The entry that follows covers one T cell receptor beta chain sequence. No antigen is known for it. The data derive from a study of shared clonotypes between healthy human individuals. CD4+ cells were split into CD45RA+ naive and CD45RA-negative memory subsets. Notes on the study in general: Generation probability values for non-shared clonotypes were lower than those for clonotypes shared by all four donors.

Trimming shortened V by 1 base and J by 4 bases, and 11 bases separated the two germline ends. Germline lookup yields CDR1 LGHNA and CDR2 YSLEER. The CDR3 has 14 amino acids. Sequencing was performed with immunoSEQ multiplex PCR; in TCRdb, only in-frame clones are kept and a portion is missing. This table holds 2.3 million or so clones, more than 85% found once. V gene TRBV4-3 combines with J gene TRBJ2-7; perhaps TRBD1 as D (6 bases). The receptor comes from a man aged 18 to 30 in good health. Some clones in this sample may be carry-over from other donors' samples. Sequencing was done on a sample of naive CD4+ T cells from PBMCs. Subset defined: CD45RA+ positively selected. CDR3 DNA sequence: TGCGCCAGCAGCCAAGGCCCAGGGGTATACGAGCAGTACTTC. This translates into CASSQGPGVYEQYF.